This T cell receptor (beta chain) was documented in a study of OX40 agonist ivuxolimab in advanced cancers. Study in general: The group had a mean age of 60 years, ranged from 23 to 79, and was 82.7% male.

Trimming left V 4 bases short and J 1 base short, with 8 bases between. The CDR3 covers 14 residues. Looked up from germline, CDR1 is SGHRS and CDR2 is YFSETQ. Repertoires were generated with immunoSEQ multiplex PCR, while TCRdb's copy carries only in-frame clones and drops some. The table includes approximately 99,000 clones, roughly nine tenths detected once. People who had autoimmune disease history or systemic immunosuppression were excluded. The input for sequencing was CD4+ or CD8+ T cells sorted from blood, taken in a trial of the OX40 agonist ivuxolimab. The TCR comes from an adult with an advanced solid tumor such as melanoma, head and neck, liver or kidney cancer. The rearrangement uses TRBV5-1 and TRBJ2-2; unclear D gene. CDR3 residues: CASSPPVNTGELFF. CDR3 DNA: TGCGCCAGCAGCCCCCCAGTGAACACCGGGGAGCTGTTTTTT. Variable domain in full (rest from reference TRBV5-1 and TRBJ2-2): KAGVTQTPRYLIKTRGQQVTLSCSPISGHRSVSWYQQTPGQGLQFLFEYFSETQRNKGNFPGRFSGRQFSNSRSEMNVSTLELGDSALYLCASSPPVNTGELFFGEGSRLTVL.